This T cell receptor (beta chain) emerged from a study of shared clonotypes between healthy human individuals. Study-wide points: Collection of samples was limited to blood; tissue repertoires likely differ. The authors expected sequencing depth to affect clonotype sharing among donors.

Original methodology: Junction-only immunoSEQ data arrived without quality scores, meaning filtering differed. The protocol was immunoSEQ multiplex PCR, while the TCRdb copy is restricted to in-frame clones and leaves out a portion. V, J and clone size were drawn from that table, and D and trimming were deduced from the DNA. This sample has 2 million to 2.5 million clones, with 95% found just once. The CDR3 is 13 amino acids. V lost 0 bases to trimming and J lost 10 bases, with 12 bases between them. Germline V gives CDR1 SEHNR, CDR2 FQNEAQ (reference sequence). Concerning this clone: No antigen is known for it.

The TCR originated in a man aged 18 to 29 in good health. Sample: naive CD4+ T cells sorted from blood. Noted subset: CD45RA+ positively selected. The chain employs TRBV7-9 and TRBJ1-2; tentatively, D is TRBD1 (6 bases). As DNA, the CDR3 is TGTGCCAGCAGCTTAGCCTCGGGACACATCTACACCTTC. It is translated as CASSLASGHIYTF.